One sample yielded the 26 T cell receptor beta chains listed below, sequenced in a study of OX40 agonist ivuxolimab in advanced cancers. Generated by immunoSEQ multiplex PCR, the TCRdb table keeps only in-frame clones and is missing some. The data hold roughly 86,000 clones, with 75% to 90% observed a single time. The sample was CD4+ or CD8+ T cells sorted from blood, taken in a trial of the OX40 agonist ivuxolimab. The source is an adult with an advanced solid tumor such as melanoma, head and neck, liver or kidney cancer.

The rearrangement links TRBV20-1 to TRBJ2-5; a possible D gene is TRBD1 (6 bases). CDR1 and CDR2 (germline): DFQATT, SNEGSKA (reference sequence). The CDR3 has 11 residues. Trimming stripped 0 bases from V and 9 bases from J, with 8 bases between. The CDR3 here is CSARDGGAQYF. The CDR3 DNA reads TGCAGTGCTAGAGATGGGGGCGCCCAGTACTTC.

The chain carries TRBV6-6 and TRBJ2-7, with TRBD2 matching 13 bases. The trim removed 1 base at V and 3 bases at J, leaving 3 bases unmatched. Germline V CDR1 and CDR2: MNHNY, SVGAGI (reference sequence). CDR3 length equals 16 residues. CDR3 residues: CASSYLLAGGDYEQYF. The CDR3 DNA reads TGTGCCAGCAGTTACTTACTAGCGGGAGGGGACTACGAGCAGTACTTC.

The chain links TRBV2 to TRBJ1-1, with 12 nucleotides matching TRBD1. V shed 7 bases and J 4 bases; nucleotides not matched to a gene: 7. Per germline, CDR1 SNHLY and CDR2 FYNNEI. The CDR3 has 15 residues. In DNA, the CDR3 is TGTGCCAGCATGGGACAGGGGGCGGGGGGCACTGAAGCTTTCTTT. Amino acid sequence: CASMGQGAGGTEAFF.

The rearrangement links TRBV5-4 to TRBJ2-5; D remains unclear. V lost 1 base and J 5 bases, leaving 3 bases between the germline ends. CDR3 length equals 11 residues. Germline V gives CDR1 SGHNT, CDR2 YYREEE (reference sequence). CDR3 coding DNA: TGTGCCAGCAGCTTGCAGGAGACCCAGTACTTC. Protein product: CASSLQETQYF.

This chain joins TRBV15 and TRBJ1-2; 7 bases are a match to TRBD1. CDR3 length: 12 amino acids. The V gene end was trimmed by 5 bases and the J gene end by 6 bases; junction bases not matched to a gene: 3. The germline gives CDR1 LNHNV, CDR2 YYDKDF (reference sequence). In nucleotides, the CDR3 is TGTGCCACCAGCCCAGGGGGGGATGGCTACACCTTC. This sequence encodes CATSPGGDGYTF.

The chain has TRBV28 and TRBJ2-5, with 7 bases identical to TRBD1. The CDR3 has 15 amino acids. Germline V gene sequence: CDR1 MDHEN, CDR2 SYDVKM. Trimming removed 6 bases from V and 5 bases from J; junction bases left unmatched: 12. This chain's CDR3 is CASSQDRERVETQYF. The DNA of the CDR3 is TGTGCCAGCAGCCAAGACAGGGAGAGGGTCGAGACCCAGTACTTC.

This clone was detected only once. The chain has TRBV10-3 and TRBJ2-7, with TRBD1 matching 11 bases. The length of the CDR3 is 15 residues. Germline CDR1 and CDR2: ENHRY and SYGVKD. Trimming at V came to 4 bases and at J to 3 bases, leaving 5 bases not matched to a gene. CDR3 sequence: CAISVIGTGGYEQYF. The CDR3 DNA reads as TGTGCCATCAGTGTTATAGGGACAGGGGGCTACGAGCAGTACTTC.

The chain couples TRBV5-4 to TRBJ2-2, with D unresolved. This CDR3 spans 14 amino acids. V was clipped by 0 bases and J by 5 bases, with 8 bases between them. Per the germline V gene, CDR1 is SGHNT and CDR2 is YYREEE (reference sequence). CDR3 sequence reads: CASSLEAWTGELFF. The DNA for the CDR3 is TGTGCCAGCAGCTTGGAAGCGTGGACCGGGGAGCTGTTTTTT.

The genes are TRBV30 and TRBJ1-1; D is undetermined. V lost 5 bases to trimming and J lost 3 bases, with 7 bases between them. There are 11 residues in the CDR3. Per germline, CDR1 GTSNPN and CDR2 SVGIG (reference sequence). The CDR3 spells CAWVYYTEAFF. In nucleotides, the CDR3 is TGTGCCTGGGTATATTACACTGAAGCTTTCTTT.

The rearrangement joins TRBV6-6 to TRBJ1-1; 7 nucleotides line up with TRBD1. Trimming took 1 base from V and 3 from J; bases not matched to a gene: 2. CDR1 and CDR2 from the germline V gene are MNHNY and SVGAGI (reference sequence). CDR3 length: 14 residues. The CDR3 nucleotides are TGTGCCAGCAGTTACTACAGGGGAGACACTGAAGCTTTCTTT. This codes for CASSYYRGDTEAFF.

The rearrangement links TRBV6-6 to TRBJ2-7, with 8 bases that match TRBD1. Germline lookup yields CDR1 MNHNY and CDR2 SVGAGI (reference sequence). The J segment lost 2 bases and the V segment lost 2 bases, leaving 5 bases of the junction unmatched. The CDR3 is 15 residues long. CDR3 sequence: CASSYTRDRTYEQYF. The DNA of the CDR3 is TGTGCCAGCAGTTACACCCGGGACAGGACCTACGAGCAGTACTTC.

This chain links TRBV5-1 with TRBJ1-2; D unclear. Germline-derived CDR1 and CDR2 are SGHRS and YFSETQ. V dropped 4 bases and J dropped 3 bases, with 10 bases sitting between them. The CDR3 length is 13 residues. The CDR3: CASSPQSYYGYTF. For the CDR3, the DNA is TGCGCCAGCAGCCCACAGTCGTACTATGGCTACACCTTC.

The V and J genes are TRBV5-5 and TRBJ1-4; no reliable D call. The CDR3 is 13 amino acids. From germline, CDR1 is SGHKS and CDR2 YYEKEE (reference sequence). Trimming removed 4 bases from V and 5 bases from J, with 9 bases in between. The CDR3 spells CASSQGQNEKLFF. CDR3 coding DNA: TGTGCCAGCAGCCAAGGTCAAAATGAAAAACTGTTTTTT.

V is TRBV6-4 and J is TRBJ2-1; tentatively, D is TRBD1 or TRBD2 (5 bases each). CDR3 size: 15 residues. The V gene lost 5 bases and the J gene lost 9 bases, with 20 bases spanning the gap. Germline assignment: CDR1 MRHNA and CDR2 SNTAGT. The CDR3 DNA follows: TGTGCCAGCAGTTACGACAGTCTCCCGGCGGGTGAGCAGTTCTTC. Residues: CASSYDSLPAGEQFF.

The V call is TRBV25-1, the J call TRBJ2-5, with 9 bases identical to TRBD2. Germline V gene lookup returns CDR1 MGHDK and CDR2 SYGVNS. Unmatched junction bases numbered 5, after V lost 1 base and J lost 5 bases. The CDR3 runs to 15 residues. In nucleotides, the CDR3 is TGTGCCAGCAGTGAATTCGCGGGAGGGGTGGAGACCCAGTACTTC. Encoded protein: CASSEFAGGVETQYF.

J is TRBJ2-4 and V is TRBV11-2; D may be TRBD1 or TRBD2 (5 bases each). This CDR3 spans 15 amino acids. The germline gives CDR1 SGHAT, CDR2 FQNNGV. V was shortened by 2 bases and J by 8 bases, with 16 bases between the two germline ends. The CDR3 spells CASSLTQGRRDIQYF. CDR3 nucleotides: TGTGCCAGCAGCTTAACCCAGGGCCGGCGGGACATTCAGTACTTC.

The chain uses TRBV7-2 and TRBJ1-1; D might be TRBD1 (5 bases). The CDR3 is 14 amino acids. From germline, CDR1 is SGHTA and CDR2 FQGNSA. Trimming cost V 4 bases and J 8 bases, with 17 bases left between them. The CDR3 is CASSSLAWDVEAFF. CDR3 coding DNA: TGTGCCAGCAGCTCCCTCGCCTGGGACGTAGAAGCTTTCTTT.

This chain uses TRBV30 with TRBJ1-2; possibly TRBD1 for D (6 bases). From germline, CDR1 is GTSNPN and CDR2 SVGIG (reference sequence). This CDR3 is built from 14 residues. V lost 3 bases and J lost 2, with 13 bases in between. CDR3 region: CAWRGQTSNYGYTF. As DNA, the CDR3 is TGTGCCTGGAGGGGACAAACGTCGAACTATGGCTACACCTTC. The full variable domain, in which reference TRBV30 and TRBJ1-2 provide the parts outside the CDR3, is SQTIHQWPATLVQPVGSPLSLECTVEGTSNPNLYWYRQAAGRGLQLLFYSVGIGQISSEVPQNLSASRPQDRQFILSSKKLLLSDSGFYLCAWRGQTSNYGYTFGSGTRLTVV.

On this clone itself: The junction differs from germline at one of its ends, possibly a read error. V is TRBV11-1 and J is TRBJ2-3; 10 bases are a match to TRBD2. CDR1 and CDR2 from the germline V gene are SGHAT and FQDESV (reference sequence). This CDR3 has 16 residues. CDR3 sequence: CASRLAGGIDTDTQYF. The CDR3 nucleotides are TGTGCCAGCAGGTTAGCGGGAGGTATTGACACAGATACGCAGTATTTT.

J is TRBJ2-7 and V is TRBV7-8; D is ambiguous. Trimming pared 1 base from V and 6 bases from J, leaving 4 bases between. Germline-derived CDR1 and CDR2 are SGHVS and FQNEAQ. The CDR3 sequence is 11 residues long. CDR3 bases: TGTGCCAGCAGCTTAGGCATCGAGCAGTACTTC. Translation gives CASSLGIEQYF.

To note about this clone: Mismatch with germline at one junction end may stem from a read error. This chain uses TRBV10-3 with TRBJ2-3, with 9 bases aligning to TRBD1. Germline V gene sequence: CDR1 ENHRY, CDR2 SYGVKD. The CDR3 contains 14 residues. This chain's CDR3 is CAITEGQGGDTQYF. In nucleotides, the CDR3 is TGTGCCATCACTGAGGGACAGGGCGGAGATACGCAGTATTTT.

The J gene is TRBJ2-1, the V gene TRBV6-5; 7 bases line up with TRBD2. Germline V CDR1 and CDR2: MNHEY, SVGAGI. CDR3 length equals 15 residues. Trimming took 2 bases from V and 7 from J; bases not matched to a gene: 8. CDR3 nucleotide sequence: TGTGCCAGCAGTTACGGCGGGAGCAGGTGGAATGAGCAGTTCTTC. Its translation is CASSYGGSRWNEQFF.

The chain links TRBV11-1 to TRBJ2-2; D is uncertain. V lost 5 bases and J 1 base, leaving 14 bases between the germline ends. Germline values: CDR1 SGHAT, CDR2 FQDESV (reference sequence). The CDR3 covers 16 residues. This CDR3 reads CASSRLETWNTGELFF. For the CDR3, the DNA is TGTGCCAGCAGCAGACTTGAGACCTGGAACACCGGGGAGCTGTTTTTT.

V gene TRBV6-5 combines with J gene TRBJ2-5; 9 bases line up with TRBD1. Germline CDR1 MNHEY, CDR2 SVGAGI. The CDR3 loop spans 15 amino acids. V lost 1 base to trimming and J lost 2 bases; unmatched junction nucleotides: 2. CDR3 in amino acids: CASSYYRGHQETQYF. The CDR3, as DNA: TGTGCCAGCAGTTACTACAGGGGGCATCAAGAGACCCAGTACTTC.

This clone was recorded only once. The chain combines TRBV6-5 with TRBJ2-3; no clear D. The germline CDR1 and CDR2 sequences are MNHEY and SVGAGI. This CDR3 comprises 15 residues. The ends were cut back, 0 bases at V and 0 bases at J, with 7 bases in the middle. The CDR3 DNA sequence: TGTGCCAGCAGTTACTCGGGTACTAGCACAGATACGCAGTATTTT. It is translated as CASSYSGTSTDTQYF.

The chain has TRBV5-1 and TRBJ1-1; D may be TRBD1 (5 bases). The CDR3 loop spans 15 amino acids. With 4 bases removed from V and 3 bases from J, the gap between germline ends came to 16 bases. The germline CDR1 and CDR2 sequences are SGHRS and YFSETQ. The CDR3 nucleotides read TGCGCCAGCAGCCAAGAGGGGCTTAGTTACACTGAAGCTTTCTTT. Its protein product is CASSQEGLSYTEAFF.